This note documents a single TCR beta chain sequence. Using immunoSEQ multiplex PCR, the repertoire was profiled, and TCRdb retains in-frame clones only, with some absent. Of hundreds of thousands of clones in the sample, just under 90% were seen once. Trimming removed 2 bases from V and 2 bases from J, with 16 bases in between. This CDR3 comprises 17 residues. Germline V gene data show CDR1 as SGHRS and CDR2 as YFSETQ. This record belongs to a study of blood T cell repertoires in COVID-19. The chain couples TRBV5-1 to TRBJ1-4; D might be TRBD1 (5 bases). The clonotype was recovered from a man in his fifties or sixties who had been exposed to COVID-19. The specimen sequenced was PBMCs or T cells enriched from blood (not recorded which). The CDR3 DNA follows: TGCGCCAGCAGCTTACCTTCAGGGTTTGCGACTAATGAAAAACTGTTTTTT. The encoded protein is CASSLPSGFATNEKLFF.